This TCR beta chain was recovered during a study of Graves' ophthalmopathy and Graves' hyperthyroidism. Amplification of TCR beta CDR3 regions used RNA transcripts. Investigators did first-round RT-PCR with HTBI primers, then second-round multiplex PCR. One entry per CDR3 protein results from TCRdb running MiXCR on the multiplex PCR reads. The sample holds 680,000 or so distinct CDR3 sequences, roughly 20% seen once. Many counts were recorded for this clonotype. Germline CDR1 is GTSNPN and CDR2 is SVGIG (reference sequence). CDR3 length: 14 amino acids. The V gene end was trimmed by 2 bases and the J gene end by 8 bases; junction bases not matched to a gene: 8.

This TCR was recovered from a woman between 18 and 29 years old with stable Graves' hyperthyroidism. Some clones in this sample may be carry-over from other donors' samples. Sequencing was done on a sample of peripheral blood. J is TRBJ2-4 and V is TRBV30; 8 nucleotides align to TRBD2. The chain's CDR3 is CAWSHTGRGDIQYF. The CDR3 DNA follows: TGTGCCTGGAGTCACACAGGGCGGGGGGACATTCAGTACTTC.